Listed below are T cell receptor beta chains from one sample, sequenced in a study of CD8+CD57+ T cells in acquired aplastic anemia. TCRdb reprocessed the reads via MiXCR and lists one record per CDR3 protein. The sample holds roughly 50,000 distinct CDR3 sequences, 70% to 80% seen once. Sequenced sample: sorted CD4+, CD8+, or CD8+CD57+ T cells (not recorded which) from PBMCs. All receptors derive from a human donor in good health, serving as a control. The CDR3 runs from the conserved cysteine through the conserved F or W. D genes are given only for firm matches. Expanded clones are given a class, and other clones once, few, many or no size at all.

cdr3_aa	cdr3_nt	d_call	j_call	v_call	clone_size
CASSSRVSPLHF	TGTGCCAGCAGCTCCAGGGTCTCACCCCTCCACTTT	-	TRBJ1-6	TRBV2	-
CASSPQPSGTEAFF	TGTGCCAGCAGCCCGCAGCCTAGCGGCACTGAAGCTTTCTTT	-	TRBJ1-1	TRBV7-3	-
CASSLETGVSGANVLTF	TGTGCCAGCAGCTTAGAGACCGGGGTGTCTGGGGCCAACGTCCTGACTTTC	-	TRBJ2-6	TRBV11-2	few
CASSRGFEQYF	TGTGCCAGCAGCCGAGGTTTCGAGCAGTACTTC	-	TRBJ2-7	TRBV7-9	once
CASSYTPGRDEAFF	TGTGCCAGCAGTTACACACCAGGGCGAGATGAAGCTTTCTTT	-	TRBJ1-1	TRBV6-5	few
CATSSTGNTIYF	TGTGCCACCAGTTCGACAGGAAACACCATATATTTT	-	TRBJ1-3	TRBV15	-
CASSEPGQGANYGYTF	TGCGCCAGCAGTGAACCGGGACAGGGAGCTAACTATGGCTACACCTTC	TRBD1	TRBJ1-2	TRBV10-2	-
CATSREGGTEAFF	TGTGCCACCAGCAGGGAAGGGGGCACTGAAGCTTTCTTT	-	TRBJ1-1	TRBV15	few
CSARDYRATYSYEQYF	TGCAGTGCTAGAGATTACCGAGCCACCTACTCCTACGAGCAGTACTTC	-	TRBJ2-7	TRBV20-1	-
CATRRGQGLNTEAFF	TGTGCCACCCGTCGGGGCCAGGGCCTGAACACTGAAGCTTTCTTT	-	TRBJ1-1	TRBV15	-
CASRTGSANEKLFF	TGCGCCAGCCGTACAGGGTCGGCTAATGAAAAACTGTTTTTT	-	TRBJ1-4	TRBV10-1	-
CASSLSGANNEQFF	TGTGCCAGCAGCTTATCGGGGGCCAACAATGAGCAGTTCTTC	-	TRBJ2-1	TRBV7-3	-
CASSSVTSGRPSYEQYF	TGTGCCAGCAGCTCTGTGACTAGCGGGAGACCTTCCTACGAGCAGTACTTC	TRBD2	TRBJ2-7	TRBV11-1	once
CASSFEMMAGYEQYF	TGTGCCAGCAGCTTCGAGATGATGGCTGGCTACGAGCAGTACTTC	-	TRBJ2-7	TRBV7-2	-
CASSPTGGDGELFF	TGTGCCAGCAGCCCGACGGGAGGGGACGGGGAGCTGTTTTTT	TRBD2	TRBJ2-2	TRBV7-9	-
CATSDLTGATGELFF	TGTGCCACCAGTGATTTAACAGGGGCCACCGGGGAGCTGTTTTTT	TRBD1	TRBJ2-2	TRBV24-1	-
CASRVTGNYGYTF	TGTGCCAGCAGGGTGACAGGGAACTATGGCTACACCTTC	TRBD1	TRBJ1-2	TRBV2	-
CATSPGQGNTGELFF	TGTGCCACCTCACCGGGACAGGGGAACACCGGGGAGCTGTTTTTT	TRBD1	TRBJ2-2	TRBV19	-
CASSTGGSPLHF	TGTGCCAGTTCGACAGGGGGTTCACCCCTCCACTTT	TRBD1	TRBJ1-6	TRBV19	-
CASSHGQAEDF	TGTGCCAGCAGTCACGGACAGGCTGAGGACTTC	TRBD1	TRBJ2-7	TRBV7-9	-
CASSHSYEQYF	TGTGCCAGCAGCCATTCCTACGAGCAGTACTTC	-	TRBJ2-7	TRBV7-9	-
CASSPGAEPTYEQYF	TGTGCCAGTAGCCCCGGGGCAGAGCCCACCTACGAGCAGTACTTC	-	TRBJ2-7	TRBV19	medium-sized
CASSLRNGRTDTQYF	TGTGCCAGCAGCCTCCGGAATGGGCGCACAGATACGCAGTATTTT	-	TRBJ2-3	TRBV11-1	-
CSARLTPVHGYTF	TGCAGTGCTAGACTCACGCCCGTTCATGGCTACACCTTC	-	TRBJ1-2	TRBV20-1	-
CASSYLDRADGYTF	TGTGCCAGCAGTTACTTGGACAGGGCTGATGGCTACACCTTC	TRBD1	TRBJ1-2	TRBV6-5	-